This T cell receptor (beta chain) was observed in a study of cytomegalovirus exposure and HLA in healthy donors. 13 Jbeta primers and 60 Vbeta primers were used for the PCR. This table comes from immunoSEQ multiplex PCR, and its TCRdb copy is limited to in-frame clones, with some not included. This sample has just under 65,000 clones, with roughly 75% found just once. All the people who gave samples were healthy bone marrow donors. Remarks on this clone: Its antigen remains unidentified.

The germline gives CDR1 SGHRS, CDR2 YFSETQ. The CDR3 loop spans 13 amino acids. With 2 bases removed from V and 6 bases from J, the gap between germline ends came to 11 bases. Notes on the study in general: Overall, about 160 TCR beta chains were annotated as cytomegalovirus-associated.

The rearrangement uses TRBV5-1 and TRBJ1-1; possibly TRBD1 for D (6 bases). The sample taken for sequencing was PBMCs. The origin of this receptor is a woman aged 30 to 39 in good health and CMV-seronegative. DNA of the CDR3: TGCGCCAGCAGCTTAGGGGGTCGGGCTGAAGCTTTCTTT. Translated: CASSLGGRAEAFF.